The 30 T cell receptor beta chains below were found in one sample sequenced in a study of T cells of healthy individuals. One entry per CDR3 protein results from TCRdb running MiXCR on the 5' RACE reads. Of approximately 100,000 distinct CDR3 sequences listed, 15% to 20% are singletons. The receptors were sampled from a human donor in good health.

This chain uses TRBV28 with TRBJ2-1; the D gene is possibly TRBD2 (5 bases). The CDR3 runs 10 residues. Per the germline V gene, CDR1 is MDHEN and CDR2 is SYDVKM. V gave up 6 bases and J gave up 10 bases, with 7 bases separating them. CDR3 residues: CASRGLEQFF. The CDR3, as DNA: TGTGCCAGCAGAGGACTCGAGCAGTTCTTC.

This clonotype has more than one count but fewer than ten. V gene TRBV4-1 combines with J gene TRBJ1-5; 8 nucleotides align to TRBD1. CDR3 length: 15 residues. V was pared by 4 bases and J by 8 bases, with 10 bases of the junction left unmatched. Germline-derived CDR1 and CDR2 are MGHRA and YSYEKL. CDR3 amino acids: CASSRVAGGYKPQHF. The CDR3 DNA reads as TGCGCCAGCAGCCGGGTAGCAGGGGGCTACAAGCCCCAGCATTTT.

This clonotype was counted ten times or more. This chain uses TRBV6-1 with TRBJ2-5; D is unclear. With 6 bases removed from V and 0 bases from J, the gap between germline ends came to 11 bases. This CDR3 contains 14 residues. Germline V gene data show CDR1 as MNHNS and CDR2 as SASEGT. The CDR3, as DNA: TGTGCCAGCAGCTATGGGCCAGACCAAGAGACCCAGTACTTC. Protein: CASSYGPDQETQYF.

There are many counts of this clonotype. The chain couples TRBV29-1 to TRBJ2-3; TRBD1 is a possible D gene (5 bases). Per the germline V gene, CDR1 is SQVTM and CDR2 is ANQGSEA. CDR3 length: 13 amino acids. V was shortened by 6 bases and J by 3 bases, with 13 bases between the two germline ends. CDR3 region: CSVKPDSTDTQYF. In DNA form, the CDR3 reads TGCAGCGTCAAACCCGACAGTACAGATACGCAGTATTTT.

This chain connects TRBV6-5 to TRBJ2-1; unclear D gene. Germline-derived CDR1 and CDR2 are MNHEY and SVGAGI. This CDR3 contains 15 residues. The V and J ends lost 4 bases and 1 base respectively, with 11 bases between them. DNA of the CDR3: TGTGCCAGCAGTTCGACCGTTGATTCCTACAATGAGCAGTTCTTC. This sequence encodes CASSSTVDSYNEQFF.

The rearrangement joins TRBV7-3 to TRBJ1-1, with 7 bases identical to TRBD1. CDR1 and CDR2 from the germline V gene are SGHTA and FQGTGA. This CDR3 comprises 15 residues. The V and J ends lost 4 bases and 1 base, in that order; junction bases with no gene match: 6. In DNA form, the CDR3 reads TGTGCCAGCAGCTCTACGGGACAGCCGAACACTGAAGCTTTCTTT. Translation: CASSSTGQPNTEAFF.

This clonotype occurred many times. V is TRBV7-2 and J is TRBJ1-1, with 7 bases identical to TRBD1. The CDR3 runs 14 residues. The germline V gene has CDR1 SGHTA and CDR2 FQGNSA. J gave up 6 bases and V 2 bases, and 6 bases lay outside the gene matches. The CDR3 DNA is TGTGCCAGCAGCTTACAGGGGGTGAGCCCTGAAGCTTTCTTT. The encoded protein is CASSLQGVSPEAFF.

This clonotype occurred a few times. The chain has TRBV6-5 and TRBJ1-1; 7 nucleotides line up with TRBD1. V trimming: 3 bases; J trimming: 7 bases; junction bases outside the gene matches: 5. The germline V gene encodes CDR1 MNHEY and CDR2 SVGAGI. This CDR3 has 13 residues. The CDR3 DNA is TGTGCCAGCAGTTATGACAGGGATTATGAAGCTTTCTTT. This gives the protein CASSYDRDYEAFF.

This clonotype was picked up a small number of times. V and J are TRBV9 and TRBJ2-3; 9 nucleotides agree with TRBD2. This CDR3 comprises 15 residues. Trimming took 3 bases from V and 1 from J; bases not matched to a gene: 3. In germline, CDR1 is SGDLS, CDR2 YYNGEE. The CDR3 region is CASSARLAGTDTQYF. In nucleotides, the CDR3 is TGTGCCAGCAGCGCAAGACTAGCGGGCACAGATACGCAGTATTTT. The variable domain in full, completed from reference TRBV9 and TRBJ2-3, reads DSGVTQTPKHLITATGQRVTLRCSPRSGDLSVYWYQQSLDQGLQFLIQYYNGEERAKGNILERFSAQQFPDLHSELNLSSLELGDSALYFCASSARLAGTDTQYFGPGTRLTVL.

V gene TRBV3-1 combines with J gene TRBJ2-7; D unclear. Trimming took 1 base from V and 9 from J, leaving 10 bases between them. The germline V gene has CDR1 LGHDT and CDR2 YNNKEL (reference sequence). This CDR3 is built from 12 residues. The CDR3 spells CASSQAASAQYF. In DNA, the CDR3 is TGTGCCAGCAGCCAAGCAGCTTCAGCGCAGTACTTC.

This clonotype was observed many times. The chain joins TRBV12-3 or TRBV12-4 to TRBJ1-1; D is perhaps TRBD1 (5 bases). CDR3 length equals 15 residues. The ends were cut back, 3 bases at V and 3 bases at J, with 14 bases in the middle. CDR3 in amino acids: CASSFDRRADTEAFF. CDR3 nucleotides: TGTGCCAGCAGTTTTGATCGCAGGGCGGACACTGAAGCTTTCTTT.

This chain joins TRBV15 and TRBJ1-2, with 9 bases matching TRBD1. The CDR3 has 17 residues. Germline V gene data show CDR1 as LNHNV and CDR2 as YYDKDF (reference sequence). Germline trimming cut 0 bases from V and 4 bases from J; bases unmatched to any gene: 9. In DNA form, the CDR3 reads TGTGCCACCAGCAGAGATAGGGGACAGGGAGCATTCTATGGCTACACCTTC. It translates to CATSRDRGQGAFYGYTF. Looking up the rest from reference TRBV15 and TRBJ1-2 gives the full variable domain: DAMVIQNPRYQVTQFGKPVTLSCSQTLNHNVMYWYQQKSSQAPKLLFHYYDKDFNNEADTPDNFQSRRPNTSFCFLDIRSPGLGDTAMYLCATSRDRGQGAFYGYTFGSGTRLTVV.

In this sample, this clonotype turned up many times. The V call is TRBV11-2, the J call TRBJ2-1; D gene ambiguous. Germline assignment: CDR1 SGHAT and CDR2 FQNNGV. CDR3 length: 14 residues. The V end lost 5 bases, the J end lost 2 bases, and 10 bases lay between the germline ends. This CDR3 is CASSPAGPYNEQFF. The CDR3 DNA follows: TGTGCCAGCAGCCCGGCAGGCCCCTACAATGAGCAGTTCTTC.

This clonotype was observed a handful of times. The CDR3 protein is CASSLAGTENSPLHF. Here the CDR3 DNA reads TGTGCCAGCAGCTTAGCCGGGACCGAGAATTCACCCCTCCACTTT. The rearrangement links TRBV7-2 to TRBJ1-6, with D maybe TRBD1 (5 bases). Trimming shortened V by 0 bases and J by 7 bases, and 10 bases separated the two germline ends. CDR1 SGHTA and CDR2 FQGNSA come from the germline V gene. This CDR3 region has 15 residues. The complete variable domain, with remaining parts taken from reference TRBV7-2 and TRBJ1-6, reads GAGVSQSPSNKVTEKGKDVELRCDPISGHTALYWYRQSLGQGLEFLIYFQGNSAPDKSGLPSDRFSAERTGGSVSTLTIQRTQQEDSAVYLCASSLAGTENSPLHFGNGTRLTVT.

V usage is TRBV7-8 and J usage is TRBJ1-5; no definite D call. The CDR3 is made up of 18 amino acids. The ends were cut back, 2 bases at V and 0 bases at J, with 17 bases in the middle. Germline lookup yields CDR1 SGHVS and CDR2 FQNEAQ. CDR3 in amino acids: CASSLSIWEKYSNQPQHF. DNA for the CDR3: TGTGCCAGCAGCTTATCGATTTGGGAGAAATATAGCAATCAGCCCCAGCATTTT.

This sequence joins TRBV10-3 and TRBJ1-1; TRBD1 aligns across 10 bases. V was clipped by 4 bases and J by 5 bases; unmatched bases: 7. Germline V lookup: CDR1 ENHRY, CDR2 SYGVKD. The CDR3 loop spans 15 amino acids. CDR3 nucleotides: TGTGCCATCAGTGGGACAGGGGGAATGGGAACTGAAGCTTTCTTT. Translated: CAISGTGGMGTEAFF.

This clonotype was seen only once. The chain links TRBV23-1 to TRBJ1-1; D is unclear. Being an ORF, TRBV23-1 has a function that is uncertain. The CDR3 contains 12 residues. Trimming stripped 0 bases from V and 11 bases from J, with 10 bases between. The CDR3 DNA is TGCGCCAGCAGTCAATCTCGCTGTGCGGCTTTCTTT. Its protein is CASSQSRCAAFF.

The chain joins TRBV12-3 or TRBV12-4 to TRBJ2-7; a possible D gene is TRBD2 (5 bases). Trimming stripped 3 bases from V and 4 bases from J, with 13 bases between. CDR3 length equals 14 residues. The CDR3 DNA sequence: TGTGCCAGCAGTTTGGGTGGGAGCCGATACGAGCAGTACTTC. Protein sequence: CASSLGGSRYEQYF.

In this sample, this clonotype turned up many times. This chain uses TRBV14 with TRBJ2-1; perhaps D is TRBD1 or TRBD2 (6 bases each). This CDR3 contains 13 residues. In germline, CDR1 is SGHDN, CDR2 FVKESK. V dropped 0 bases and J dropped 13 bases, with 13 bases sitting between them. The CDR3 here is CASSQDRQGTQFF. CDR3 DNA sequence: TGTGCCAGCAGCCAAGATCGGCAGGGGACTCAGTTCTTC.

There are a few counts of this clonotype. This sequence joins TRBV7-2 and TRBJ2-3; no clear D gene. V shed 3 bases and J shed 2 bases, with 15 bases lying between them. Germline lookup yields CDR1 SGHTA and CDR2 FQGNSA. The CDR3 consists of 16 residues. In nucleotides, the CDR3 is TGTGCCAGCAGCTTTCTAGTGTTTGGGAACACAGATACGCAGTATTTT. Amino acid sequence: CASSFLVFGNTDTQYF.

This clonotype has ten or more counts. The V gene is TRBV29-1, the J gene TRBJ2-3, with 7 bases aligning to TRBD2. This CDR3 contains 14 residues. V lost 4 bases to trimming and J lost 5 bases; unmatched junction nucleotides: 9. CDR1 is SQVTM, CDR2 ANQGSEA, per germline. DNA of the CDR3: TGCAGCGTTGGGAACAGCGGGACGGGAGATACGCAGTATTTT. It is translated as CSVGNSGTGDTQYF.

The sample holds a few counts of this clonotype. The J gene is TRBJ2-5, the V gene TRBV3-1; 7 bases line up with TRBD1. V was clipped by 3 bases and J by 1 base; unmatched bases: 2. The CDR3 has 14 residues. Germline V gives CDR1 LGHDT, CDR2 YNNKEL (reference sequence). CDR3 sequence reads: CASSHQGVQETQYF. CDR3 nucleotides: TGTGCCAGCAGCCATCAGGGGGTCCAAGAGACCCAGTACTTC.

This clonotype was counted a few times. The V call is TRBV4-3, the J call TRBJ2-7; the D call may be TRBD1 or TRBD2 (5 bases each). V lost 3 bases and J 0 bases, leaving 15 bases between the germline ends. The CDR3 length is 16 residues. Per the germline V gene, CDR1 is LGHNA and CDR2 is YSLEER. This CDR3 is CASSHSLGRHSYEQYF. CDR3 DNA: TGCGCCAGCAGCCACAGCTTGGGACGTCACTCCTACGAGCAGTACTTC.

The V gene is TRBV23-1, the J gene TRBJ2-7; D is possibly TRBD2 (5 bases). TRBV23-1 belongs to the ORF category, with a function that is uncertain. The CDR3 contains 14 residues. Trimming left V 2 bases short and J 9 bases short, with 17 bases between. The CDR3 here is CASSQEGRAPRQYF. The CDR3 DNA reads as TGCGCCAGCAGTCAAGAGGGTAGAGCCCCGCGGCAGTACTTC.

This clonotype was observed many times. V usage is TRBV29-1 and J usage is TRBJ1-2; tentatively, D is TRBD1 (5 bases). CDR1 is SQVTM, CDR2 ANQGSEA, per germline. The CDR3 sequence is 14 residues long. Trimming left V 4 bases short and J 2 bases short, with 14 bases between. The CDR3: CSVVGGDGNYGYTF. CDR3 nucleotides: TGCAGCGTTGTTGGAGGGGACGGAAACTATGGCTACACCTTC.

V is TRBV29-1 and J is TRBJ2-1; 7 bases line up with TRBD2. The CDR3 has 14 residues. Germline CDR1 reads SQVTM; CDR2 reads ANQGSEA. After removal of 6 bases from V and 2 bases from J, the junction contained 7 bases not matched to a gene. CDR3 sequence: CSVTSDRTYNEQFF. CDR3 coding DNA: TGCAGCGTCACTAGCGATCGAACCTACAATGAGCAGTTCTTC.

The chain is built from TRBV7-2 and TRBJ2-1; 15 bases map to TRBD2. CDR3 length: 17 residues. Germline loops: CDR1 SGHTA, CDR2 FQGNSA. V dropped 4 bases and J dropped 5; count of bases not matched to a gene: 6. CDR3 sequence (DNA): TGTGCCAGCAGCTCGGGACTAGCGGGGGGCGTCCACAATGAGCAGTTCTTC. This translates into CASSSGLAGGVHNEQFF.

The sample holds a few counts of this clonotype. The chain recombines TRBV27 with TRBJ2-5; TRBD1 aligns across 10 bases. CDR1 is MNHEY and CDR2 is SMNVEV in the germline V gene (reference sequence). The CDR3 length is 14 residues. Unmatched junction bases numbered 4, after V lost 5 bases and J lost 4 bases. The CDR3 DNA is TGTGCCAGCAGTCCCAGGACAGGGGGAGAGACCCAGTACTTC. Amino acid sequence: CASSPRTGGETQYF.

CDR3 region: CASSSGLETDTQYF. The CDR3 coding sequence is TGCGCCAGCAGCTCGGGCCTCGAGACAGATACGCAGTATTTT. The chain carries TRBV23-1 and TRBJ2-3; D not certain. TRBV23-1 is given ORF status, its function remaining uncertain. This CDR3 contains 14 residues. V was trimmed by 6 bases and J by 3 bases, leaving 13 bases between them.

This CDR3 reads CASSYSAERDEQFF. The CDR3 nucleotides are TGTGCCAGCAGTTACTCGGCGGAGAGGGATGAGCAGTTCTTC. The V gene is TRBV6-2 or TRBV6-3, the J gene TRBJ2-1, with TRBD2 as a possible D gene (5 bases). Germline V gene data show CDR1 as MNHEY and CDR2 as SVGEGT. The CDR3 spans 14 residues. V lost 0 bases and J lost 8, with 11 bases in between.